These 29 T cell receptor beta chains came from one sample sequenced in a study of cytomegalovirus exposure and HLA in healthy donors. The PCR made use of 60 Vbeta and 13 Jbeta primers. The protocol was immunoSEQ multiplex PCR, while the TCRdb copy is restricted to in-frame clones and leaves out a portion. The table lists over 110,000 clones, 70% to 85% of them singletons. The sample was PBMCs. The receptors were sampled from a male donor in good health and CMV-seronegative.

V and J are TRBV4-3 and TRBJ1-2; D is undetermined. The V gene lost 0 bases and the J gene lost 3 bases, with 11 bases spanning the gap. The germline gives CDR1 LGHNA, CDR2 YSLEER. The CDR3 extends over 15 amino acids. CDR3 DNA: TGCGCCAGCAGCCAAGAACGGCGGGGAGACTATGGCTACACCTTC. Residues: CASSQERRGDYGYTF.

As regards this clone: At one of its ends the junction is not consistent with the germline gene, which may arise from a read error. The chain carries TRBV11-2 and TRBJ1-4; 7 bases are a match to TRBD1. The V gene's germline CDR1 is SGHAT and CDR2 FQNNGV. The CDR3 contains 17 residues. The CDR3 spells CASSLDRGPEPNEKLFF. CDR3 nucleotide sequence: TGTGCCAGCAGCTTAGATAGGGGGCCCGAGCCTAACGAAAAACTGTTTTTT.

The rearrangement uses TRBV25-1 and TRBJ2-7; 7 bases are a match to TRBD1. Per the germline V gene, CDR1 is MGHDK and CDR2 is SYGVNS. J was trimmed by 1 base and V by 3 bases; bases with no gene match: 3. The CDR3 has 14 residues. CDR3 nucleotides: TGTGCCAGCAGTGACGGGACAGCATCCTACGAGCAGTACTTC. This translates into CASSDGTASYEQYF.

This clone has just a few counts. The V gene is TRBV2, the J gene TRBJ2-5, with 9 nucleotides matching TRBD2. CDR3 size: 14 residues. Germline V gene data show CDR1 as SNHLY and CDR2 as FYNNEI. V gave up 6 bases and J gave up 5 bases; unmatched junction bases: 7. The chain's CDR3 is CASRPLAGSETQYF. The CDR3 DNA follows: TGTGCCAGCAGACCGCTAGCGGGAAGTGAGACCCAGTACTTC.

On this clone: Sequence at one end of the junction differs from germline and may be a read error. The CDR3 nucleotides read TGTGCCAGCAGCTTGTTCTACGGACCGGTGAGGGAGCTGTACTTC. It encodes CASSLFYGPVRELYF. V gene TRBV5-6 combines with J gene TRBJ2-7, with TRBD2 as a possible D gene (5 bases). Germline CDR1 is SGHDT and CDR2 is YYEEEE. The CDR3 sequence is 15 residues long.

The chain has TRBV6-5 and TRBJ2-5; tentatively, D is TRBD2 (5 bases). The CDR3 contains 13 residues. CDR1 is MNHEY and CDR2 is SVGAGI in the germline V gene. Trimming stripped 8 bases from V and 11 bases from J, with 21 bases between. DNA of the CDR3: TGTGCCAGCTCCAGAAGAGAGGGAGAGGGACAGTACTTC. Protein: CASSRREGEGQYF.

The rearrangement links TRBV25-1 to TRBJ2-7, with 7 bases fitting TRBD1. In germline, CDR1 is MGHDK, CDR2 SYGVNS. With 3 bases clipped from V and 3 bases from J, the junction kept 8 bases outside the gene matches. CDR3 size: 15 residues. The CDR3 DNA reads TGTGCCAGCAGTGACCCGGGACAGTACTACTACGAGCAGTACTTC. Encoded protein: CASSDPGQYYYEQYF.

The chain joins TRBV4-2 to TRBJ2-3, with TRBD1 as a possible D gene (6 bases). CDR3 size: 15 residues. Germline CDR1 LGHNA, CDR2 YNFKEQ. V shed 4 bases and J shed 3 bases, with 14 bases lying between them. CDR3 DNA sequence: TGTGCCAGCAGCCGGGTCAGGGGCGGGACAGATACGCAGTATTTT. The encoded protein is CASSRVRGGTDTQYF.

On this clone itself: Other DNA sequences within the sample encode an identical CDR3. The V gene is TRBV7-9, the J gene TRBJ1-5; D is perhaps TRBD1 (6 bases). Germline V lookup: CDR1 SEHNR, CDR2 FQNEAQ (reference sequence). Trimming took 2 bases from V and 1 from J, leaving 6 bases between them. The CDR3 has 14 residues. The CDR3 sequence: CASSLQGSNQPQHF. In DNA, the CDR3 is TGTGCCAGCAGCTTACAGGGGAGCAATCAGCCCCAGCATTTT. Filled out from reference TRBV7-9 and TRBJ1-5, the complete variable domain reads DTGVSQNPRHKITKRGQNVTFRCDPISEHNRLYWYRQTLGQGPEFLTYFQNEAQLEKSRLLSDRFSAERPKGSFSTLEIQRTEQGDSAMYLCASSLQGSNQPQHFGDGTRLSIL.

The chain is built from TRBV6-5 and TRBJ2-7; 8 nucleotides line up with TRBD2. Germline V gene data show CDR1 as MNHEY and CDR2 as SVGAGI. Trimming cost V 7 bases and J 9 bases; bases outside gene matches: 17. This CDR3 has 15 amino acids. The chain's CDR3 is CASTPAGTSRGGQYF. The CDR3 nucleotides read TGTGCCAGCACCCCGGCCGGGACTAGTCGAGGTGGGCAGTACTTC.

The chain combines TRBV27 with TRBJ1-1; TRBD1 matches at 7 bases. This CDR3 has 13 residues. J gave up 4 bases and V 6 bases, and 5 bases lay outside the gene matches. Germline V gene lookup returns CDR1 MNHEY and CDR2 SMNVEV (reference sequence). In DNA form, the CDR3 reads TGTGCCAGCAGCAAAGACAGGGTCACTGAAGCTTTCTTT. This codes for CASSKDRVTEAFF.

The J gene is TRBJ1-2, the V gene TRBV15; D gene uncertain. From germline, CDR1 is LNHNV and CDR2 YYDKDF (reference sequence). V was trimmed by 1 base and J by 0 bases, leaving 12 bases between them. This CDR3 is 16 amino acids long. The CDR3 region has the DNA TGTGCCACCAGCAGAGGATTGGGCAGAACTAACTATGGCTACACCTTC. Residues: CATSRGLGRTNYGYTF.

The chain combines TRBV7-3 with TRBJ2-1; a possible D gene is TRBD2 (6 bases). V lost 4 bases and J lost 8, with 15 bases in between. This CDR3 has 14 amino acids. Germline CDR1 is SGHTA and CDR2 is FQGTGA. The CDR3 DNA is TGTGCCAGCAGCTCCGGAGGGAGGCTCGATGAGCAGTTCTTC. Translation: CASSSGGRLDEQFF. The full variable domain, completed using reference TRBV7-3 and TRBJ2-1, is GAGVSQTPSNKVTEKGKYVELRCDPISGHTALYWYRQSLGQGPEFLIYFQGTGAADDSGLPNDRFFAVRPEGSVSTLKIQRTERGDSAVYLCASSSGGRLDEQFFGPGTRLTVL.

V usage is TRBV28 and J usage is TRBJ2-1; D unclear. V lost 5 bases and J 9 bases, leaving 8 bases between the germline ends. From germline, CDR1 is MDHEN and CDR2 SYDVKM. The CDR3 is 11 residues long. The CDR3 spells CASSQTREQFF. DNA of the CDR3: TGTGCCAGCAGTCAAACGCGTGAGCAGTTCTTC.

V usage is TRBV19 and J usage is TRBJ1-1; possibly TRBD1 for D (6 bases). The V end was cut by 5 bases, the J end by 2 bases, with 12 bases between. Germline V CDR1 and CDR2: LNHDA, SQIVND (reference sequence). The CDR3 is 14 amino acids. The CDR3 DNA follows: TGTGCCAGTAGTTCCGGGGGGGCCAACACTGAAGCTTTCTTT. Protein sequence: CASSSGGANTEAFF.

This clone was seen more than once but under ten times. The V gene is TRBV5-1, the J gene TRBJ2-2; D gene unclear. The CDR3 is 14 residues long. Trimming removed 0 bases at V and 1 base at J, with 4 bases between. Per germline, CDR1 SGHRS and CDR2 YFSETQ. For the CDR3, the DNA is TGCGCCAGCAGCTTGGTCCTGAACACCGGGGAGCTGTTTTTT. This gives the protein CASSLVLNTGELFF.

CDR3 nucleotides: TGCAGCGTTGAAGCTGGGGGCATATACAATGAGCAGTTCTTC. Protein: CSVEAGGIYNEQFF. J is TRBJ2-1 and V is TRBV29-1; D possibly corresponds to TRBD1 (6 bases). Germline values: CDR1 SQVTM, CDR2 ANQGSEA. Trimming stripped 1 base from V and 4 bases from J, with 11 bases between. The CDR3 consists of 14 residues.

J is TRBJ2-3 and V is TRBV18; D remains ambiguous. CDR1 and CDR2 (germline): KGHSH, LQKENI. This CDR3 contains 15 residues. Trimming pared 0 bases from V and 3 bases from J, leaving 10 bases between. DNA for the CDR3: TGTGCCAGCTCACCACCGAACCACCTAACAGATACGCAGTATTTT. Translating gives CASSPPNHLTDTQYF.

In this sample, this clone turned up a few times. The chain has TRBV5-1 and TRBJ1-1; TRBD1 is a possible D gene (6 bases). There are 13 residues in the CDR3. V lost 3 bases, J lost 1 base, and 7 bases lay in between. The V gene's germline CDR1 is SGHRS and CDR2 YFSETQ. Written as DNA, the CDR3 is TGCGCCAGCAGCTCGACAGGGAACACTGAAGCTTTCTTT. As protein: CASSSTGNTEAFF. Looking up the rest from reference TRBV5-1 and TRBJ1-1 gives the full variable domain: KAGVTQTPRYLIKTRGQQVTLSCSPISGHRSVSWYQQTPGQGLQFLFEYFSETQRNKGNFPGRFSGRQFSNSRSEMNVSTLELGDSALYLCASSSTGNTEAFFGQGTRLTVV.

The chain has TRBV27 and TRBJ2-7, with 9 positions matching TRBD1. The germline V gene encodes CDR1 MNHEY and CDR2 SMNVEV (reference sequence). The length of the CDR3 is 16 residues. The V and J ends lost 7 bases and 6 bases, in that order; junction bases with no gene match: 16. CDR3 in amino acids: CASNFVLGQGLSEQYF. DNA for the CDR3: TGTGCCAGCAATTTCGTTCTAGGACAGGGGTTAAGCGAGCAGTACTTC.

This clone was detected once. This chain joins TRBV20-1 and TRBJ2-1; TRBD2 matches 8 bases. The CDR3 has 11 amino acids. Germline V gene data show CDR1 as DFQATT and CDR2 as SNEGSKA (reference sequence). CDR3 sequence (DNA): TGCAGGGCGGGAGGATACAATGAGCAGTTCTTC. This codes for CRAGGYNEQFF.

This chain joins TRBV9 and TRBJ2-7; 9 bases align to TRBD2. Germline trimming cut 0 bases from V and 3 bases from J; bases unmatched to any gene: 4. In germline, CDR1 is SGDLS, CDR2 YYNGEE. This CDR3 spans 15 amino acids. CDR3 in DNA: TGTGCCAGCAGCGTAGGTAGCGGGAGATACTACGAGCAGTACTTC. Amino acids: CASSVGSGRYYEQYF.

The chain couples TRBV10-3 to TRBJ2-7; 12 positions match TRBD2. Germline CDR1 ENHRY, CDR2 SYGVKD. This CDR3 spans 15 amino acids. Trimming at V came to 3 bases and at J to 5 bases, leaving 5 bases not matched to a gene. The CDR3 DNA reads TGTGCCATCAGTGACTGGACTAGCGGGATCGACGAGCAGTACTTC. Translation gives CAISDWTSGIDEQYF.

The chain joins TRBV19 to TRBJ1-5; TRBD1 agrees at 9 bases. The V gene's germline CDR1 is LNHDA and CDR2 SQIVND (reference sequence). V trimming: 4 bases; J trimming: 6 bases; junction bases outside the gene matches: 7. This CDR3 contains 15 residues. The CDR3 bases are TGTGCCAGTAGTAGGACCGGGACAGGGTTTCAGCCCCAGCATTTT. It yields the protein CASSRTGTGFQPQHF. The full variable domain, completed using reference TRBV19 and TRBJ1-5, is DGGITQSPKYLFRKEGQNVTLSCEQNLNHDAMYWYRQDPGQGLRLIYYSQIVNDFQKGDIAEGYSVSREKKESFPLTVTSAQKNPTAFYLCASSRTGTGFQPQHFGDGTRLSIL.

The gene calls are TRBV4-3 and TRBJ2-7; 7 positions agree with TRBD2. V lost 4 bases and J lost 3; bases outside the gene matches: 9. This CDR3 contains 15 residues. The germline gives CDR1 LGHNA, CDR2 YSLEER. CDR3 bases: TGCGCCAGCAGCCGAATCGGGGGGAGTCTCTACGAGCAGTACTTC. This encodes CASSRIGGSLYEQYF.

In this sample, this clone turned up once. This rearrangement joins TRBV10-1 to TRBJ2-3; 8 nucleotides align to TRBD1. The V and J ends lost 5 bases and 3 bases, in that order; junction bases with no gene match: 10. This CDR3 is built from 16 residues. Germline V gene data show CDR1 as WNHNN and CDR2 as SYGVQD (reference sequence). The CDR3 loop reads CASSQRPGGWTDTQYF. The CDR3 DNA reads as TGCGCCAGCAGTCAGAGGCCAGGGGGCTGGACAGATACGCAGTATTTT.

The chain couples TRBV11-2 to TRBJ2-7; D possibly corresponds to TRBD2 (6 bases). There are 14 residues in the CDR3. Germline CDR1 is SGHAT and CDR2 is FQNNGV. Trimming removed 5 bases at V and 3 bases at J, with 14 bases between. CDR3 amino acids: CASSPLLGSYEQYF. The CDR3 bases are TGTGCCAGCAGCCCCCTCCTCGGGAGCTACGAGCAGTACTTC. The full variable domain, with the rest looked up from reference TRBV11-2 and TRBJ2-7, is EAGVAQSPRYKIIEKRQSVAFWCNPISGHATLYWYQQILGQGPKLLIQFQNNGVVDDSQLPKDRFSAERLKGVDSTLKIQPAKLEDSAVYLCASSPLLGSYEQYFGPGTRLTVT.

The chain has TRBV4-3 and TRBJ2-7, with D possibly matching TRBD2 (5 bases). Trimming stripped 4 bases from V and 3 bases from J, with 13 bases between. The CDR3 is 14 amino acids. Germline CDR1 and CDR2: LGHNA and YSLEER. CDR3 DNA sequence: TGCGCCAGCAGCCTCAACATCGACTACTACGAGCAGTACTTC. Protein: CASSLNIDYYEQYF.

This sequence joins TRBV27 and TRBJ2-7; D is unclear. V lost 3 bases and J lost 0, with 9 bases in between. This CDR3 contains 14 residues. Germline V gives CDR1 MNHEY, CDR2 SMNVEV (reference sequence). The CDR3 nucleotides are TGTGCCAGCAGTTTCCGGGTTCCCTCCTACGAGCAGTACTTC. It yields the protein CASSFRVPSYEQYF.